This T cell receptor beta chain was captured by sequencing in a study of cytomegalovirus exposure and HLA in healthy donors. PCR employed 60 Vbeta and 13 Jbeta primers. Sequencing was performed with immunoSEQ multiplex PCR; in TCRdb, only in-frame clones are kept and a portion is missing. In the table there are 150,000 to 200,000 clones, approximately 83% of which are singletons. The CDR3 has 14 amino acids. Germline CDR1 reads LNHDA; CDR2 reads SQIVND (reference sequence). Germline trimming cut 5 bases from V and 9 bases from J; bases unmatched to any gene: 6. The clonotype was recovered from a man aged 18 to 30 in good health and CMV-seropositive. V is TRBV19 and J is TRBJ1-6; TRBD1 matches 8 bases. Sequencing input: PBMCs. The CDR3 DNA follows: TGTGCCAGTAGTGAGGACAGGGAGGGTTCACCCCTCCACTTT. The encoded protein is CASSEDREGSPLHF.